These 8 T cell receptor beta chains were all obtained from the same sample, sequenced in a study of T cell repertoires in cytomegalovirus infection. One entry per CDR3 protein, called by TCRdb with MiXCR from the reads. The sample yields 900,000 to 950,000 distinct CDR3 sequences, around 30% seen once. The antigens of these receptors remain unknown. Material: cultured CD8+ T cells from PBMCs, obtained from culture after CMV antigen stimulation. The receptors were sampled from a human donor in good health (CMV status not recorded). Some clones in this sample may be carry-over from other donors' samples.

This clonotype appeared a few times. V usage is TRBV2 and J usage is TRBJ2-1; 8 bases align to TRBD1. The V and J ends lost 9 bases and 2 bases, in that order; junction bases with no gene match: 6. This CDR3 is 14 amino acids long. Germline V gene sequence: CDR1 SNHLY, CDR2 FYNNEI. The CDR3: CARSGTGAYNEQFF. The CDR3 DNA is TGTGCCAGGTCCGGGACAGGAGCCTACAATGAGCAGTTCTTC.

As to this clonotype: Since a much larger clone is just one base distant, this may be a read error. The rearrangement uses TRBV12-5 and TRBJ2-7, with 7 bases matching TRBD1. CDR1 is LGHNT, CDR2 FRNRAP, per germline. After removal of 8 bases from V and 4 bases from J, the junction contained 11 bases not matched to a gene. The CDR3 is 14 residues long. The CDR3 region has the DNA TGTGCTAGTAGATACCGACCACAGGGGTACGAGCAGTACTTC. This encodes CASRYRPQGYEQYF.

The chain uses TRBV15 and TRBJ1-5, with TRBD1 matching 9 bases. The germline V gene has CDR1 LNHNV and CDR2 YYDKDF (reference sequence). The J segment lost 4 bases and the V segment lost 3 bases, leaving 4 bases of the junction unmatched. The CDR3 consists of 15 residues. The CDR3 sequence is CATSSWDRENQPQHF. The CDR3 bases are TGTGCCACCAGCAGCTGGGACAGGGAGAATCAGCCCCAGCATTTT. The full variable domain, its missing parts supplied by reference TRBV15 and TRBJ1-5, is DAMVIQNPRYQVTQFGKPVTLSCSQTLNHNVMYWYQQKSSQAPKLLFHYYDKDFNNEADTPDNFQSRRPNTSFCFLDIRSPGLGDTAMYLCATSSWDRENQPQHFGDGTRLSIL.

This clonotype showed up just a few times. The chain's CDR3 is CASSMGGPYNEQFF. CDR3 coding DNA: TGTGCCAGTAGTATGGGGGGACCCTACAATGAGCAGTTCTTC. The gene calls are TRBV19 and TRBJ2-1; maybe TRBD2 (6 bases). The V end lost 3 bases, the J end lost 2 bases, and 8 bases lay between the germline ends. Germline CDR1 LNHDA, CDR2 SQIVND (reference sequence). The CDR3 sequence is 14 residues long.

Ten or more counts support this clonotype. The J gene is TRBJ2-5, the V gene TRBV7-9, with 9 positions matching TRBD2. The CDR3 spans 17 residues. The junction had 7 bases not matched to a gene; V was cut back by 2 bases and J by 0 bases. The V gene's germline CDR1 is SEHNR and CDR2 FQNEAQ (reference sequence). The CDR3 is CASSLSRLAGNQETQYF. Written as DNA, the CDR3 is TGTGCCAGCAGCTTAAGTAGGCTAGCGGGGAACCAAGAGACCCAGTACTTC.

In its sample, this clonotype was seen a few times. The chain uses TRBV27 and TRBJ1-5, with D possibly being TRBD1 (6 bases). Germline assignment: CDR1 MNHEY and CDR2 SMNVEV (reference sequence). The CDR3 covers 14 residues. The V end lost 2 bases, the J end lost 4 bases, and 9 bases lay between the germline ends. CDR3 in DNA: TGTGCCAGCAGTTTAGGACAGCCTAATCAGCCCCAGCATTTT. Translated, it gives CASSLGQPNQPQHF.

The chain is built from TRBV6-1 and TRBJ1-2; no clear D gene. Germline V gene sequence: CDR1 MNHNS, CDR2 SASEGT. The V end was cut by 4 bases, the J end by 4 bases, with 16 bases between. The CDR3 spans 15 residues. CDR3 coding DNA: TGTGCCAGCAGTGGGCTCATAGGCGCGGTCTATGGCTACACCTTC. Its translation is CASSGLIGAVYGYTF.

The V gene is TRBV20-1, the J gene TRBJ1-1; 7 nucleotides match TRBD1. Germline V CDR1 and CDR2: DFQATT, SNEGSKA (reference sequence). V gave up 6 bases and J gave up 0 bases; unmatched junction bases: 13. The CDR3 consists of 16 residues. The CDR3 nucleotides read TGCAGTGCCGAATCCGAGGGACAGCACATGAACACTGAAGCTTTCTTT. Translated: CSAESEGQHMNTEAFF.